Below are 15 T cell receptor beta chains sequenced from a single sample in a study of blood T cells in healthy people across ages. Through a sample-barcoded 5' primer and a J-beta primer mix, a second PCR was run for roughly 7 to 12 cycles. A single record per CDR3 protein comes from TCRdb applying MiXCR to the 5' RACE reads. The repertoire holds about a million distinct CDR3 sequences, with roughly 50% as singletons. Sequencing was performed on blood. The receptors derive from a woman in her sixties in good health.

The chain joins TRBV11-2 to TRBJ2-1, with TRBD1 matching 8 bases. V was clipped by 4 bases and J by 6 bases; unmatched bases: 11. The CDR3 is 16 residues long. Germline lookup yields CDR1 SGHAT and CDR2 FQNNGV. CDR3 in DNA: TGTGCCAGCAGCTCCGACAGGGGCCGGAAAGGCAATGAGCAGTTCTTC. Its protein is CASSSDRGRKGNEQFF.

The CDR3 sequence is CASIRVAGVFNEQFF. CDR3 bases: TGCGCCAGCATCCGAGTAGCGGGAGTCTTTAATGAGCAGTTCTTC. The chain combines TRBV5-1 with TRBJ2-1, with TRBD2 identical over 9 bases. V lost 6 bases and J lost 7; bases outside the gene matches: 11. The germline V gene has CDR1 SGHRS and CDR2 YFSETQ. The CDR3 is 15 amino acids. Filled out from reference TRBV5-1 and TRBJ2-1, the complete variable domain reads KAGVTQTPRYLIKTRGQQVTLSCSPISGHRSVSWYQQTPGQGLQFLFEYFSETQRNKGNFPGRFSGRQFSNSRSEMNVSTLELGDSALYLCASIRVAGVFNEQFFGPGTRLTVL.

This clonotype was recorded once. This chain links TRBV28 with TRBJ2-7, with D possibly TRBD1 on 5 matching bases. The CDR3 covers 15 residues. Trimming pared 2 bases from V and 6 bases from J, leaving 17 bases between. CDR1 MDHEN and CDR2 SYDVKM come from the germline V gene. The CDR3 region has the DNA TGTGCCAGCAGTTTAGTAGGTGGGGCTGAAGGCGAGCAGTACTTC. This encodes CASSLVGGAEGEQYF.

This clonotype was recorded a few times. The rearrangement joins TRBV7-2 to TRBJ2-1; TRBD2 agrees at 8 bases. Trimming removed 1 base from V and 5 bases from J; junction bases left unmatched: 1. CDR3 length: 14 amino acids. Germline loops: CDR1 SGHTA, CDR2 FQGNSA. CDR3 protein: CASSLVREDNEQFF. The CDR3 DNA sequence: TGTGCCAGCAGCTTAGTGCGGGAGGACAATGAGCAGTTCTTC.

V gene TRBV18 combines with J gene TRBJ2-7; TRBD1 is a possible D gene (6 bases). This CDR3 has 13 residues. With 5 bases removed from V and 5 bases from J, the gap between germline ends came to 13 bases. Germline CDR1 reads KGHSH; CDR2 reads LQKENI. CDR3 protein: CASSSTGTDEQYF. The CDR3 DNA sequence: TGTGCCAGCTCATCAACAGGGACCGACGAGCAGTACTTC.

This clonotype was seen a few times. V is TRBV20-1 and J is TRBJ1-2; D gene ambiguous. Germline loops: CDR1 DFQATT, CDR2 SNEGSKA (reference sequence). The CDR3 runs to 11 residues. Trimming took off 5 bases at V and 5 bases at J, with 9 bases between the two ends. CDR3 sequence (DNA): TGCAGTGCTTCGGCCCTATATGGCTACACCTTC. Translated, it gives CSASALYGYTF.

This clonotype occurred many times. The V call is TRBV24-1, the J call TRBJ2-3; tentative D call: TRBD2 (6 bases). In germline, CDR1 is KGHDR, CDR2 SFDVKD. The CDR3 has 18 amino acids. V lost 4 bases and J 2 bases, leaving 21 bases between the germline ends. The CDR3: CATSDRAPGLTPTDTQYF. The CDR3 DNA sequence: TGTGCCACCAGTGACCGCGCACCGGGACTCACCCCCACAGATACGCAGTATTTT.

This clonotype came up a few times. The rearrangement links TRBV10-3 to TRBJ1-2; TRBD1 is a possible D gene (6 bases). CDR3 length: 14 amino acids. The V end was cut by 6 bases, the J end by 5 bases, with 16 bases between. Germline V gene data show CDR1 as ENHRY and CDR2 as SYGVKD. CDR3 loop: CAIRAPGAEYGYTF. The CDR3 DNA sequence: TGTGCCATCAGGGCCCCGGGGGCAGAGTATGGCTACACCTTC.

The CDR3: CSSTKGDADGYTF. CDR3 DNA: TGCAGCTCTACCAAGGGGGACGCAGATGGCTACACCTTC. The V call is TRBV29-1, the J call TRBJ1-2, with D maybe TRBD1 (6 bases). Trimming took off 8 bases at V and 6 bases at J, with 19 bases between the two ends. CDR3 length equals 13 residues. Per germline, CDR1 SQVTM and CDR2 ANQGSEA.

This chain connects TRBV6-2 or TRBV6-3 to TRBJ2-5; no definite D call. The CDR3 covers 11 residues. The V end lost 4 bases, the J end lost 11 bases, and 11 bases lay between the germline ends. Germline V gene data show CDR1 as MNHEY and CDR2 as SVGEGT. CDR3 nucleotide sequence: TGTGCCAGCAGTTTGGCACTTCAGCAGTACTTC. Amino acid sequence: CASSLALQQYF.

The V and J genes are TRBV4-2 and TRBJ2-2, with a weak D call TRBD2 (5 bases). The CDR3 length is 20 residues. Germline lookup yields CDR1 LGHNA and CDR2 YNFKEQ. With 0 bases removed from V and 3 bases from J, the gap between germline ends came to 23 bases. The CDR3 here is CASSQDNSRFRAGDTGELFF. The CDR3, as DNA: TGTGCCAGCAGCCAAGACAATTCCCGATTCCGGGCGGGCGACACCGGGGAGCTGTTTTTT.

The chain uses TRBV6-5 and TRBJ2-2, with 9 bases lining up with TRBD1. CDR1 is MNHEY and CDR2 is SVGAGI in the germline V gene. This CDR3 comprises 15 residues. Losses at the gene ends were 8 bases for V and 8 bases for J; bases not matched to a gene: 12. CDR3 sequence (DNA): TGTGCCAGCCATCCCCGACAGGGGGTGGCTGGGGAGCTGTTTTTT. It yields the protein CASHPRQGVAGELFF.

The sample holds a few counts of this clonotype. The chain couples TRBV6-6 to TRBJ2-7; D is unclear. Germline values: CDR1 MNHNY, CDR2 SVGAGI (reference sequence). This CDR3 spans 12 amino acids. The V and J ends lost 6 bases and 3 bases respectively, with 9 bases between them. The CDR3 DNA is TGTGCCAGCAGCGTGGGGAACTACGAGCAGTACTTC. Its protein is CASSVGNYEQYF.

This clonotype showed up just a few times. This chain joins TRBV7-2 and TRBJ2-7; D call uncertain. V lost 0 bases to trimming and J lost 0 bases, with 15 bases between them. The germline V gene encodes CDR1 SGHTA and CDR2 FQGNSA. This CDR3 is 17 amino acids long. The CDR3 reads CASSLAPVPTVSYEQYF. The DNA of the CDR3 is TGTGCCAGCAGCTTAGCGCCGGTCCCCACAGTCTCCTACGAGCAGTACTTC. Supplemented by reference TRBV7-2 and TRBJ2-7, the full variable domain reads GAGVSQSPSNKVTEKGKDVELRCDPISGHTALYWYRQSLGQGLEFLIYFQGNSAPDKSGLPSDRFSAERTGGSVSTLTIQRTQQEDSAVYLCASSLAPVPTVSYEQYFGPGTRLTVT.

This clonotype was found a few times. The CDR3 nucleotides read TGCGCCAGCAGCCCTTGGCGGGATCGGTACAATGAGCAGTTCTTC. Translated, it gives CASSPWRDRYNEQFF. J is TRBJ2-1 and V is TRBV4-1; D possibly corresponds to TRBD2 (6 bases). Germline V gene sequence: CDR1 MGHRA, CDR2 YSYEKL. V was trimmed by 4 bases and J by 4 bases, leaving 14 bases between them. The CDR3 spans 15 residues.